One and the same sample provided the 3 T cell receptor beta chains below, sequenced in a study of PD-1 blockade in classical Hodgkin lymphoma. Each and every patient relapsed after autologous stem cell transplantation, and patients got differing brentuximab vedotin exposure. Generated by immunoSEQ multiplex PCR, the TCRdb table keeps only in-frame clones and is missing some. This table has 120,000 to 150,000 clones, about 81% appearing once. Sequenced here: peripheral blood mononuclear cells (PBMCs), sampled before the second cycle of nivolumab. The receptors come from a human donor with classical Hodgkin lymphoma.

The chain carries TRBV4-2 and TRBJ2-5; 7 bases agree with TRBD1. CDR3 size: 14 residues. Germline V CDR1 and CDR2: LGHNA, YNFKEQ. Trimming at V came to 1 base and at J to 2 bases, leaving 1 base not matched to a gene. The CDR3 protein is CASSQGDRQETQYF. The CDR3, as DNA: TGTGCCAGCAGCCAAGGGGACAGACAAGAGACCCAGTACTTC.

The CDR3, as DNA: TGTGCCAGCAGTTTATCATTGGGACAGGGTCTCTACGAGCAGTACTTC. Its translation: CASSLSLGQGLYEQYF. The rearrangement joins TRBV27 to TRBJ2-7; 9 bases fit TRBD1. CDR3 length: 16 amino acids. J was trimmed by 3 bases and V by 0 bases; bases with no gene match: 6. Per germline, CDR1 MNHEY and CDR2 SMNVEV (reference sequence).

The rearrangement links TRBV5-4 to TRBJ1-1; 10 bases match TRBD1. V trimming: 5 bases; J trimming: 4 bases; junction bases outside the gene matches: 14. The CDR3 is 17 residues long. Germline V gives CDR1 SGHNT, CDR2 YYREEE (reference sequence). The CDR3 nucleotides are TGTGCCAGCAGAGCGACAGGGGGCTCGGTTTTGGGCACTGAAGCTTTCTTT. This sequence encodes CASRATGGSVLGTEAFF.